The TCR beta chain described here comes from a study of OX40 agonist ivuxolimab in advanced cancers. Details on this clone: Its target is unknown.

General study findings and limits: Researchers report that CD8+ T cells had, on average, more expanded clones than CD4+.

Trimming took 3 bases from V and 0 from J, leaving 8 bases between them. This CDR3 has 15 amino acids. Germline lookup yields CDR1 MDHEN and CDR2 SYDVKM. TCRdb's copy holds only in-frame clones and misses some; the assay was immunoSEQ multiplex PCR. The table has some 130,000 clones, 75% to 95% seen once. The starting material was CD4+ or CD8+ T cells sorted from blood, obtained in a trial of the OX40 agonist ivuxolimab. The origin of this receptor is an adult with an advanced solid tumor such as melanoma, head and neck, liver or kidney cancer. This chain joins TRBV28 and TRBJ2-2; D is ambiguous. The CDR3 DNA is TGTGCCAGCAGTTTGAGCCCCGCGAACACCGGGGAGCTGTTTTTT. As protein: CASSLSPANTGELFF.